One sample yielded the 19 T cell receptor beta chains listed below, sequenced in a study of shared clonotypes between healthy human individuals. Libraries were prepared by immunoSEQ multiplex PCR; TCRdb keeps only in-frame clonotypes and omits some of them. The repertoire holds approximately 400,000 clones, with around 96% as singletons. The sequencing sample was made of memory CD8+ T cells sorted from blood. Subset noted: CD45RO+ cells pooled with CCR7-negative TemRA cells. These receptors all come from a man aged 30 to 39 in good health.

The rearrangement joins TRBV4-1 to TRBJ1-2; no reliable D call. The CDR3 spans 14 residues. Trimming took off 0 bases at V and 6 bases at J, with 11 bases between the two ends. Germline CDR1 and CDR2: MGHRA and YSYEKL. DNA for the CDR3: TGCGCCAGCAGCCAAGAGGCCGGGAACCATGGCTACACCTTC. Its translation is CASSQEAGNHGYTF.

The chain joins TRBV2 to TRBJ1-5; 10 bases map to TRBD1. CDR1 and CDR2 (germline): SNHLY, FYNNEI. The CDR3 runs to 15 residues. The junction had 4 bases not matched to a gene; V was cut back by 4 bases and J by 4 bases. The CDR3 sequence is CASSGGQGVNQPQHF. CDR3 sequence (DNA): TGTGCCAGCAGTGGAGGACAGGGGGTGAATCAGCCCCAGCATTTT.

This clone was counted once. CDR3 in amino acids: CASSLAGGGTDTQYF. CDR3 DNA sequence: TGTGCCAGCAGCCTAGCGGGAGGGGGCACAGATACGCAGTATTTT. V usage is TRBV2 and J usage is TRBJ2-3, with TRBD2 matching 12 bases. Germline V gene lookup returns CDR1 SNHLY and CDR2 FYNNEI. With 6 bases clipped from V and 1 base from J, the junction kept 2 bases outside the gene matches. The CDR3 contains 15 residues.

The CDR3 coding sequence is TGTGCCAGTAACAAGGGGGGAGAAGGTGTGAGGATGTACTTC. Its translation: CASNKGGEGVRMYF. The chain links TRBV19 to TRBJ2-4; D possibly uses TRBD1 or TRBD2 (6 bases each). The length of the CDR3 is 14 residues. Trimming pared 7 bases from V and 15 bases from J, leaving 25 bases between. Germline V gene data show CDR1 as LNHDA and CDR2 as SQIVND (reference sequence).

This clone was observed a single time. The gene calls are TRBV5-1 and TRBJ2-7; D gene ambiguous. Per the germline V gene, CDR1 is SGHRS and CDR2 is YFSETQ. The CDR3 consists of 14 residues. V shed 1 base and J shed 2 bases, with 10 bases lying between them. In nucleotides, the CDR3 is TGCGCCAGCAGCTTGTCCTTAGGCCCCTACGAGCAGTACTTC. This sequence encodes CASSLSLGPYEQYF.

The chain has TRBV15 and TRBJ1-5, with 8 bases identical to TRBD1. The J segment lost 2 bases and the V segment lost 2 bases, leaving 8 bases of the junction unmatched. CDR3 length: 17 amino acids. Per the germline V gene, CDR1 is LNHNV and CDR2 is YYDKDF (reference sequence). The CDR3 bases are TGTGCCACCAGCAGATCTTACTCAGGGGGCCGCAATCAGCCCCAGCATTTT. Its protein is CATSRSYSGGRNQPQHF. The full variable domain, rest sourced from reference TRBV15 and TRBJ1-5, is DAMVIQNPRYQVTQFGKPVTLSCSQTLNHNVMYWYQQKSSQAPKLLFHYYDKDFNNEADTPDNFQSRRPNTSFCFLDIRSPGLGDTAMYLCATSRSYSGGRNQPQHFGDGTRLSIL.

The chain has TRBV6-5 and TRBJ1-6; D gene uncertain. This CDR3 is built from 13 residues. V lost 2 bases and J lost 6, with 5 bases in between. CDR1 MNHEY and CDR2 SVGAGI come from the germline V gene. The CDR3 DNA sequence: TGTGCCAGCAGTTACCAAACTAATTCACCCCTCCACTTT. As protein: CASSYQTNSPLHF.

This clone showed up just once. V and J are TRBV28 and TRBJ2-7; 9 bases align to TRBD1. Germline values: CDR1 MDHEN, CDR2 SYDVKM. V dropped 8 bases and J dropped 4; count of bases not matched to a gene: 9. The length of the CDR3 is 14 residues. For the CDR3, the DNA is TGTGCCAGCGAAGGGGACAGGGTAGTATACGAGCAGTACTTC. Its protein product is CASEGDRVVYEQYF. Looking up the rest from reference TRBV28 and TRBJ2-7 gives the full variable domain: DVKVTQSSRYLVKRTGEKVFLECVQDMDHENMFWYRQDPGLGLRLIYFSYDVKMKEKGDIPEGYSVSREKKERFSLILESASTNQTSMYLCASEGDRVVYEQYFGPGTRLTVT.

The chain links TRBV28 to TRBJ1-2; 7 nucleotides line up with TRBD1. CDR1 is MDHEN and CDR2 is SYDVKM in the germline V gene. The CDR3 consists of 13 residues. V trimming: 8 bases; J trimming: 5 bases; junction bases outside the gene matches: 8. In nucleotides, the CDR3 is TGTGCCAGCGCGCCGGACAGGCCTTATGGCTACACCTTC. Translation: CASAPDRPYGYTF.

J is TRBJ1-2 and V is TRBV2, with a tentative D call TRBD1 (5 bases). Germline CDR1 reads SNHLY; CDR2 reads FYNNEI. The CDR3 covers 14 residues. Trimming stripped 5 bases from V and 0 bases from J, with 10 bases between. The CDR3 loop is CASSNQGANYGYTF. The CDR3 DNA sequence: TGTGCCAGCAGTAACCAGGGAGCTAACTATGGCTACACCTTC.

The gene calls are TRBV7-2 and TRBJ2-3; D gene ambiguous. The CDR3 spans 13 residues. Trimming pared 5 bases from V and 1 base from J, leaving 7 bases between. The V gene's germline CDR1 is SGHTA and CDR2 FQGNSA. The chain's CDR3 is CASSRRGTDTQYF. The CDR3, as DNA: TGTGCCAGCAGCCGCCGGGGCACAGATACGCAGTATTTT.

The V gene is TRBV5-1, the J gene TRBJ2-1; 8 bases match TRBD1. The V gene end was trimmed by 0 bases and the J gene end by 4 bases; junction bases not matched to a gene: 3. The CDR3 covers 15 residues. Per germline, CDR1 SGHRS and CDR2 YFSETQ. The CDR3 coding sequence is TGCGCCAGCAGCTTGGACAGGGGGGTATACAATGAGCAGTTCTTC. Protein product: CASSLDRGVYNEQFF.

The chain employs TRBV19 and TRBJ2-7; D unresolved. V lost 4 bases and J 1 base, leaving 8 bases between the germline ends. The CDR3 length is 13 residues. Per the germline V gene, CDR1 is LNHDA and CDR2 is SQIVND (reference sequence). CDR3: CASSTHPSYEQYF. The CDR3 bases are TGTGCCAGTAGTACGCACCCTTCCTACGAGCAGTACTTC. Full variable domain (outside the CDR3, taken from reference TRBV19 and TRBJ2-7): DGGITQSPKYLFRKEGQNVTLSCEQNLNHDAMYWYRQDPGQGLRLIYYSQIVNDFQKGDIAEGYSVSREKKESFPLTVTSAQKNPTAFYLCASSTHPSYEQYFGPGTRLTVT.

The chain carries TRBV14 and TRBJ1-6; D unresolved. The germline V and J ends were trimmed by 1 base and 4 bases, with 5 bases remaining between them. The CDR3 loop spans 14 amino acids. Germline V lookup: CDR1 SGHDN, CDR2 FVKESK. CDR3 coding DNA: TGTGCCAGCAGCCAAGTGGGATATAATTCACCCCTCCACTTT. This translates into CASSQVGYNSPLHF.

The V gene is TRBV20-1, the J gene TRBJ2-7; D is uncertain. The CDR3 has 11 amino acids. Germline V gene data show CDR1 as DFQATT and CDR2 as SNEGSKA (reference sequence). V was pared by 7 bases and J by 3 bases, with 10 bases between. The CDR3 sequence: CSVREGYEQYF. In DNA form, the CDR3 reads TGCAGTGTTAGGGAAGGCTACGAGCAGTACTTC.

The chain is built from TRBV6-1 and TRBJ1-1; D unresolved. CDR1 and CDR2 from the germline V gene are MNHNS and SASEGT. The CDR3 is 13 residues long. Trimming shortened V by 9 bases and J by 3 bases, and 14 bases separated the two germline ends. This CDR3 is CASLLRPDTEAFF. The CDR3 region has the DNA TGTGCCAGTCTTTTGCGGCCCGACACTGAAGCTTTCTTT.

The gene calls are TRBV27 and TRBJ2-7; no reliable D call. V lost 3 bases to trimming and J lost 0 bases, with 6 bases between them. From germline, CDR1 is MNHEY and CDR2 SMNVEV (reference sequence). The CDR3 is 13 amino acids. The chain's CDR3 is CASSFWGSYEQYF. The DNA for the CDR3 is TGTGCCAGCAGTTTTTGGGGCTCCTACGAGCAGTACTTC.

To note about this clone: This specimen includes other DNA sequences encoding the same CDR3. This chain links TRBV6-1 with TRBJ2-7; weak D call: TRBD2 (6 bases). Per the germline V gene, CDR1 is MNHNS and CDR2 is SASEGT. The CDR3 spans 15 residues. The V and J ends lost 7 bases and 3 bases respectively, with 19 bases between them. CDR3 sequence reads: CASKVLRDSNYEQYF. The CDR3 nucleotides are TGTGCCAGCAAGGTCCTAAGGGACTCCAACTACGAGCAGTACTTC.

The genes are TRBV6-5 and TRBJ2-3; TRBD2 agrees at 12 bases. V lost 2 bases to trimming and J lost 1 base; unmatched junction nucleotides: 1. This CDR3 has 16 residues. Per the germline V gene, CDR1 is MNHEY and CDR2 is SVGAGI. The chain's CDR3 is CASSYLAGGGTDTQYF. The CDR3 DNA reads as TGTGCCAGCAGTTACCTAGCGGGAGGGGGCACAGATACGCAGTATTTT.